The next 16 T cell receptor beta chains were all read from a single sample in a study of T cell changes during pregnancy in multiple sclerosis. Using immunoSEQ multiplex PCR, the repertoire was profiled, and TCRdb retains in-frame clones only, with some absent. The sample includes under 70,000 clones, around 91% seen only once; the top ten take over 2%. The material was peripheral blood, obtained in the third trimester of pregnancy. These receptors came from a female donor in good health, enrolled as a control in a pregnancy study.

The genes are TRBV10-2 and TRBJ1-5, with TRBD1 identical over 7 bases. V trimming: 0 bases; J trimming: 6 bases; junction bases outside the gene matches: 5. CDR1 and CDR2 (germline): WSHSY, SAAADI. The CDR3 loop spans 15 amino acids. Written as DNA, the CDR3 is TGCGCCAGCAGTGAGTCCGAGACAGGGTCTCAGCCCCAGCATTTT. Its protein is CASSESETGSQPQHF.

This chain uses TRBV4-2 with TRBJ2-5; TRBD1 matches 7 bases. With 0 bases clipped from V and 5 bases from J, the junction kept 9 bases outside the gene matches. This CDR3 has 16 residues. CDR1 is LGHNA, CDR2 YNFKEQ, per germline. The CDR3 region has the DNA TGTGCCAGCAGCCAAGATAAAGGGGGCACAGGTGAGACCCAGTACTTC. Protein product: CASSQDKGGTGETQYF.

The CDR3 is CASSYSIRRDYYEQYF. The CDR3 coding sequence is TGTGCCAGCAGCTACTCTATCCGCAGGGACTACTACGAGCAGTACTTC. V gene TRBV11-2 combines with J gene TRBJ2-7, with TRBD2 matching 7 bases. Germline V gives CDR1 SGHAT, CDR2 FQNNGV. After removal of 4 bases from V and 3 bases from J, the junction contained 12 bases not matched to a gene. The CDR3 extends over 16 amino acids.

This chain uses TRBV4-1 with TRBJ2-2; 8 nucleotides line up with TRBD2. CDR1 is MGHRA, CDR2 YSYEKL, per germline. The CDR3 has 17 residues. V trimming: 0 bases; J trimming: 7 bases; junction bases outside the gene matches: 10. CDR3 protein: CASSQDRAGAQGGELFF. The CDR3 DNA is TGCGCCAGCAGCCAAGATAGAGCGGGAGCTCAGGGCGGGGAGCTGTTTTTT.

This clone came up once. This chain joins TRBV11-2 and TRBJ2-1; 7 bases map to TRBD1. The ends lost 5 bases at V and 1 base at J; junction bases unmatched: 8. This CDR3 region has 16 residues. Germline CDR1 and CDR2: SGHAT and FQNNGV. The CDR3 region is CASSGRGSFSYNEQFF. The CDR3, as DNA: TGTGCCAGCAGCGGCAGGGGGAGTTTTTCCTACAATGAGCAGTTCTTC.

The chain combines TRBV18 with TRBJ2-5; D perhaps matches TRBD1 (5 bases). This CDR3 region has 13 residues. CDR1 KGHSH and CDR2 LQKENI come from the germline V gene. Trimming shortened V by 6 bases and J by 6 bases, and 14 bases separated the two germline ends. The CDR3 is CASSLQGGKTQYF. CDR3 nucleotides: TGTGCCAGCTCGCTCCAGGGTGGGAAGACCCAGTACTTC.

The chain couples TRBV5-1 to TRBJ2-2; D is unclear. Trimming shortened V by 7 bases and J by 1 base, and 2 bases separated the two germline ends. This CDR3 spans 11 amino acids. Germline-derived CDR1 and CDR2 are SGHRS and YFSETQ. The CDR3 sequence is CASRNTGELFF. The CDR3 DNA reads TGCGCCAGCCGGAACACCGGGGAGCTGTTTTTT.

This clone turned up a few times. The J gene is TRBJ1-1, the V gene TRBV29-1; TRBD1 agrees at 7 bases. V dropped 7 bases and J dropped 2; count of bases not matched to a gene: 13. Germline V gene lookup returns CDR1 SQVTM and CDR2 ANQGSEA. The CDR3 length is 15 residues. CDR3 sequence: CSAHPWDRTNTEAFF. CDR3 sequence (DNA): TGCAGCGCCCACCCCTGGGACAGAACCAACACTGAAGCTTTCTTT.

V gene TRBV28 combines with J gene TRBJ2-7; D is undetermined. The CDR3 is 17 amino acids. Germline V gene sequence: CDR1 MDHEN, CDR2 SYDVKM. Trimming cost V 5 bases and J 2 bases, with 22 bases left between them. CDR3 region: CASSPSTRKGEAYEQYF. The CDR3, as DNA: TGTGCCAGCAGTCCCTCCACGAGGAAAGGTGAAGCCTACGAGCAGTACTTC.

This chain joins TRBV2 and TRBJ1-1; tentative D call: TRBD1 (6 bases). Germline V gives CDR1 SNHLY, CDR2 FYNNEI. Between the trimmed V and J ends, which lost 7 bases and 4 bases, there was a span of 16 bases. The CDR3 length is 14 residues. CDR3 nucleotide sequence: TGTGCCAGCATGTCCAGGGGAGGGATCACTGAAGCTTTCTTT. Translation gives CASMSRGGITEAFF.

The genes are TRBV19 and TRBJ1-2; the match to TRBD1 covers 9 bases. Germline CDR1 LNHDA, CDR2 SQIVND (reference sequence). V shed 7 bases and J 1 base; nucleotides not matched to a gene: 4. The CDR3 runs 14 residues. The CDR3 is CASTPDRGNYGYTF. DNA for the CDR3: TGTGCCAGTACACCGGACAGGGGTAACTATGGCTACACCTTC. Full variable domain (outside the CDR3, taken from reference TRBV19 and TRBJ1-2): DGGITQSPKYLFRKEGQNVTLSCEQNLNHDAMYWYRQDPGQGLRLIYYSQIVNDFQKGDIAEGYSVSREKKESFPLTVTSAQKNPTAFYLCASTPDRGNYGYTFGSGTRLTVV.

Here the CDR3 DNA reads TGTGCCAGCAGCCTAACGGGACTAGCGGGAGCCCACACCGAGCAGTTCTTC. Its translation: CASSLTGLAGAHTEQFF. V gene TRBV7-2 combines with J gene TRBJ2-1; 14 bases are a match to TRBD2. This CDR3 contains 17 residues. Trimming at V came to 5 bases and at J to 10 bases, leaving 13 bases not matched to a gene. Germline loops: CDR1 SGHTA, CDR2 FQGNSA.

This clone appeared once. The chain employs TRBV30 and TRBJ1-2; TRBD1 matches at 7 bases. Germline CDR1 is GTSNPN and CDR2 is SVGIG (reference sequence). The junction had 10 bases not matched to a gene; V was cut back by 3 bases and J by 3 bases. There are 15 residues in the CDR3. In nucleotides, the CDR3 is TGTGCCTGGAGGGAGTACGTCACAGGGGACTATGGCTACACCTTC. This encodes CAWREYVTGDYGYTF.

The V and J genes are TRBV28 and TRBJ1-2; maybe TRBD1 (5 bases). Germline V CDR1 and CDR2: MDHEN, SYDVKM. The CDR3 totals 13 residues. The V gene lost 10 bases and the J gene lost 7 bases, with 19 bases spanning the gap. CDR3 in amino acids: CATHYGGKGGYTF. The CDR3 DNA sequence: TGTGCCACCCATTACGGGGGGAAGGGTGGCTACACCTTC.

The CDR3 protein is CASSPLPGTSGVQETQYF. In DNA, the CDR3 is TGTGCCAGCAGCCCCCTACCCGGGACTAGCGGGGTTCAAGAGACCCAGTACTTC. This sequence joins TRBV7-6 and TRBJ2-5; 13 bases are shared with TRBD2. From germline, CDR1 is SGHVS and CDR2 FNYEAQ. The CDR3 length is 18 residues. With 5 bases clipped from V and 2 bases from J, the junction kept 11 bases outside the gene matches. Full variable domain (remainder filled in from reference TRBV7-6 and TRBJ2-5): GAGVSQSPRYKVTKRGQDVALRCDPISGHVSLYWYRQALGQGPEFLTYFNYEAQQDKSGLPNDRFSAERPEGSISTLTIQRTEQRDSAMYRCASSPLPGTSGVQETQYFGPGTRLLVL.

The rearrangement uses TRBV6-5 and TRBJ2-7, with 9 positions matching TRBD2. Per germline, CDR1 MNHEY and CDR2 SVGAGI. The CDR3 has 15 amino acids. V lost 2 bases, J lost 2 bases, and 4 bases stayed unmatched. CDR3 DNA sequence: TGTGCCAGCAGTTACCAAGCGGGGGGCACCTACGAGCAGTACTTC. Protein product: CASSYQAGGTYEQYF.